Below, one T cell receptor (beta chain) is given with its context. Patients who had autoimmune disease history or got systemic immunosuppression were left out. Samples of blood were obtained at baseline, on cycle 4 day 1, and on cycle 7 day 1. This sample is part of a study of OX40 agonist ivuxolimab in advanced cancers. Study context: In three patients, partial responses were observed, one with hepatocellular carcinoma and two with cutaneous melanoma.

V lost 1 base to trimming and J lost 10 bases, with 17 bases between them. Per the germline V gene, CDR1 is GTSNPN and CDR2 is SVGIG (reference sequence). The CDR3 totals 15 residues. Produced via immunoSEQ multiplex PCR; TCRdb's table is partial and in-frame only. The sample comprises fewer than 85,000 clones, 84% of which are singletons, and around 0.51% rests with the top ten. This chain joins TRBV30 and TRBJ1-6, with D unclear. This specimen consisted of CD4+ or CD8+ T cells sorted from blood, obtained in a trial of the OX40 agonist ivuxolimab. The source is an adult with an advanced solid tumor such as melanoma, head and neck, liver or kidney cancer. Here the CDR3 reads CAWSGNSGVGSPLHF. The DNA for the CDR3 is TGTGCCTGGAGTGGGAATAGTGGGGTTGGATCACCCCTCCACTTT.